This TCR beta chain was captured in a study of CD8 T cells in ankylosing spondylitis. Study findings and constraints: Within peripheral blood, clones linked to disease were CD8+ and relatively rare. There was a TCR beta motif, made of eight highly homologous variants, that appeared characteristic of ankylosing spondylitis blood. Significant enrichment of disease-linked clones was reportedly seen in matched ankylosing spondylitis synovial fluid.

Germline V gene lookup returns CDR1 SGHAT and CDR2 FQDESV (reference sequence). The V end lost 2 bases, the J end lost 4 bases, and 22 bases lay between the germline ends. CDR3 length: 18 amino acids. The table lists this clonotype with a few counts. Its antigen is unknown. TCRdb recomputed calls from the 5' RACE reads with MiXCR, one row per CDR3 protein. The sample includes around 480,000 distinct CDR3 sequences, roughly 15% of them seen just once. The source material was blood, either unsorted or a sorted T cell fraction (not recorded which). This chain uses TRBV11-1 with TRBJ2-3, with D perhaps matching TRBD1 (5 bases). The sequence was obtained from a male donor with ankylosing spondylitis. CDR3: CASSLPEQVRATADTQYF. CDR3 coding DNA: TGTGCCAGCAGCTTACCCGAACAGGTGAGAGCGACCGCAGATACGCAGTATTTT.